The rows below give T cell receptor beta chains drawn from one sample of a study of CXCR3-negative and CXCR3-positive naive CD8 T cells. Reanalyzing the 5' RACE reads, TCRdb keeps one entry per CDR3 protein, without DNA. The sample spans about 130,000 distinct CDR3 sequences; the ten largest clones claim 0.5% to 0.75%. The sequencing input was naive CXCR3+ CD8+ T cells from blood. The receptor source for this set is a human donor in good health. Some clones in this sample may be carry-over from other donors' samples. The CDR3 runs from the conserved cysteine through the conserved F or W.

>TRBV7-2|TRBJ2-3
CASSLIGVLPRQGHTQYF
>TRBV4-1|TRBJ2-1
CASSQWDSLYNEQFF
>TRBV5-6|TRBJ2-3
CASGSGVAIYTDTQYF
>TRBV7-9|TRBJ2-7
CASSLARAGRLAGGGQYF
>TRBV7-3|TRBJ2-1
CASSSQRELNNEQFF
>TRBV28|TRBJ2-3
CASSPDSSFAQYF
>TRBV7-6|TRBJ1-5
CASSLEGNRNQPQHF
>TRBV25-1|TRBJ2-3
CASSSNRGLDTRYF
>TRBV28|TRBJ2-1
CASSQTREGPSYNEQFF
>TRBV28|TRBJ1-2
CASSEGGIYGYTF
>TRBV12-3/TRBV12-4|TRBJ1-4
CASSLGGKNTNEKLFF
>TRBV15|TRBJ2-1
CATSWREGLFNEQFF
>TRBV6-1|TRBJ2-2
CASRSRGGGELFF
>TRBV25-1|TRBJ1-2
CASSEYGGYTF
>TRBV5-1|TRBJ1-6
CASTPLEGSPLHF
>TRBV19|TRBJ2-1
CASSISETSLSYNEQFF
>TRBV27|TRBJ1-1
CASRHRGVNTEAFF
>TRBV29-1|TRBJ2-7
CSVGINRGIYEQYF
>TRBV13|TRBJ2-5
CASSVKTAGQETQYF
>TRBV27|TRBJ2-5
CASGGRYQETQYF
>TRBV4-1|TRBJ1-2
CASTYEPGQGAYGYTF
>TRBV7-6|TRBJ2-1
CASSSTSLEINEQFF
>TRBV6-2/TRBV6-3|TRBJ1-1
CASSYGEYPEAFF
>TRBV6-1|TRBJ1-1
CASSYNTGAEAFF
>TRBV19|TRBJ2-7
CASGPGLGEQYF
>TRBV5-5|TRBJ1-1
CASSLGQLEAFF
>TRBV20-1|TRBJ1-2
CSANSQGGLLYGYTF
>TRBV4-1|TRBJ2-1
CASSQVLAGVSYNEQFF
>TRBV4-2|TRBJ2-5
CASSQAIGVTDLETQYF